What follows are 5 T cell receptor beta chains derived from one specimen sequenced in a study of OX40 agonist ivuxolimab in advanced cancers. Sequencing used immunoSEQ multiplex PCR; TCRdb keeps in-frame clones, though not all of them. Seen here are 65,000 to 70,000 clones, about nine tenths observed once, and the top ten hold under 3.5%. The material was CD4+ or CD8+ T cells sorted from blood, obtained in a trial of the OX40 agonist ivuxolimab. The receptors here all came from an adult with an advanced solid tumor such as melanoma, head and neck, liver or kidney cancer.

CDR3 sequence: CASSPTGDGLYQPQHF. CDR3 sequence (DNA): TGTGCCAGCAGCCCAACTGGGGACGGATTGTATCAGCCCCAGCATTTT. V usage is TRBV7-9 and J usage is TRBJ1-5; maybe TRBD1 (5 bases). This CDR3 region has 16 residues. Germline assignment: CDR1 SEHNR and CDR2 FQNEAQ (reference sequence). With 5 bases removed from V and 5 bases from J, the gap between germline ends came to 19 bases.

V gene TRBV30 combines with J gene TRBJ1-4; D unresolved. Trimming shortened V by 4 bases and J by 8 bases, and 20 bases separated the two germline ends. This CDR3 contains 15 residues. Germline V CDR1 and CDR2: GTSNPN, SVGIG (reference sequence). CDR3 amino acids: CAWNQKGTGKEKLFF. Here the CDR3 DNA reads TGTGCCTGGAACCAAAAGGGAACGGGGAAAGAAAAACTGTTTTTT.

The chain is built from TRBV18 and TRBJ1-1; TRBD1 matches at 9 bases. Germline V gene sequence: CDR1 KGHSH, CDR2 LQKENI. J gave up 5 bases and V 4 bases, and 17 bases lay outside the gene matches. The CDR3 spans 18 residues. The DNA for the CDR3 is TGTGCCAGCTCACAGGGGACTCAAACAGGGGGCGGATGGACTGAAGCTTTCTTT. Translating gives CASSQGTQTGGGWTEAFF.

The gene calls are TRBV7-9 and TRBJ1-2; no clear D gene. Deletions cut 1 base from V and 7 bases from J, with 7 bases between. The CDR3 sequence is 12 residues long. Germline CDR1 is SEHNR and CDR2 is FQNEAQ (reference sequence). CDR3 sequence reads: CASSLGQFGYTF. The CDR3 nucleotides are TGTGCCAGCAGCTTAGGGCAGTTTGGCTACACCTTC.

The rearrangement links TRBV5-5 to TRBJ1-4; perhaps TRBD1 as D (5 bases). This CDR3 region has 14 residues. The germline V gene encodes CDR1 SGHKS and CDR2 YYEKEE (reference sequence). Trimming took off 4 bases at V and 7 bases at J, with 14 bases between the two ends. As DNA, the CDR3 is TGTGCCAGCAGCAGAGACAGCTTTAGTGAAAAACTGTTTTTT. Its protein product is CASSRDSFSEKLFF. The full variable domain, in which reference TRBV5-5 and TRBJ1-4 provide the parts outside the CDR3, is DAGVTQSPTHLIKTRGQQVTLRCSPISGHKSVSWYQQVLGQGPQFIFQYYEKEERGRGNFPDRFSARQFPNYSSELNVNALLLGDSALYLCASSRDSFSEKLFFGSGTQLSVL.